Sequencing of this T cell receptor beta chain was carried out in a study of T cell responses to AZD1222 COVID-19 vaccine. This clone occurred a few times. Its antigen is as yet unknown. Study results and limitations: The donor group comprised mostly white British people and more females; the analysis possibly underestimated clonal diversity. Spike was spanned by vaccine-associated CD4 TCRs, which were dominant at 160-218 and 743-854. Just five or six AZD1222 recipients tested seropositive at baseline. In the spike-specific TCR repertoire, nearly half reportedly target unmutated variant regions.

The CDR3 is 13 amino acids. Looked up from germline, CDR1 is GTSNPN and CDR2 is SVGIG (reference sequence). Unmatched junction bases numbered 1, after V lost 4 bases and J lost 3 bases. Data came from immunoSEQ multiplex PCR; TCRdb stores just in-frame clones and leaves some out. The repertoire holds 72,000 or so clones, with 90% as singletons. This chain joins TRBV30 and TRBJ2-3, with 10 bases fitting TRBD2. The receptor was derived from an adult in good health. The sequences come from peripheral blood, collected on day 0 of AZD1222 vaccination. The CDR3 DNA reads TGTGCCTGGACTAGCGGGAGTACAGATACGCAGTATTTT. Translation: CAWTSGSTDTQYF. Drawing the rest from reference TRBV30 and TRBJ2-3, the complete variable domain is SQTIHQWPATLVQPVGSPLSLECTVEGTSNPNLYWYRQAAGRGLQLLFYSVGIGQISSEVPQNLSASRPQDRQFILSSKKLLLSDSGFYLCAWTSGSTDTQYFGPGTRLTVL.